This T cell receptor beta chain was recorded in a study of blood T cell repertoires in COVID-19. Study information: Some COVID-19 samples were acute and others convalescent; all came from the United States, Italy and Spain. From T cells, B-cell-depleted T cells, or PBMCs came the material, which was cDNA or gDNA.

In the source study's methods: Amplifying reference gene primers gave estimates of nucleated cell counts. The data were produced by immunoSEQ multiplex PCR, yet TCRdb's version contains in-frame clones alone and is incomplete. V and J calls and clone size follow that table, whereas D and trimming were derived from the DNA. The sample yields 90,000 to 110,000 clones, 75% to 90% seen once. The source is a woman aged 55-69 years with acute or convalescent COVID-19. Input material: peripheral blood.

The chain's CDR3 is CASGLVMSGNTEAFF. The DNA for the CDR3 is TGTGCTAGTGGTTTGGTAATGTCCGGGAACACTGAAGCTTTCTTT. The rearrangement links TRBV12-5 to TRBJ1-1, with D uncertain. Germline lookup yields CDR1 LGHNT and CDR2 FRNRAP. CDR3 length: 15 residues. V dropped 0 bases and J dropped 1 base, with 9 bases sitting between them. Full variable domain (remainder filled in from reference TRBV12-5 and TRBJ1-1): DARVTQTPRHKVTEMGQEVTMRCQPILGHNTVFWYRQTMMQGLELLAYFRNRAPLDDSGMPKDRFSAEMPDATLATLKIQPSEPRDSAVYFCASGLVMSGNTEAFFGQGTRLTVV.